Listed below are T cell receptor beta chains from one sample, sequenced in a study of cytomegalovirus exposure and HLA in healthy donors. Data came from immunoSEQ multiplex PCR; TCRdb stores just in-frame clones and leaves some out. The data contain tens of thousands of clones, around 78% of them singletons. The sample was PBMCs. These receptors came from a young man in good health and CMV-seronegative. CDR3s include the opening cysteine and the closing phenylalanine or tryptophan. The D gene is left open where the match is weak. Not every row has a clone size; where given, it reads once, few, many or a size class.

D gene: TRBD1; V gene: TRBV29-1; J gene: TRBJ1-2; clone size: few; CDR3 DNA: TGCAGCGTTGCCCGGCAGGGGGATGGCTACACCTTC; CDR3 protein: CSVARQGDGYTF
D gene: -; V gene: TRBV18; J gene: TRBJ2-5; clone size: -; CDR3 DNA: TGTGCCAGCTCCCCTAGAATGATGTACCAAGAGACCCAGTACTTC; CDR3 protein: CASSPRMMYQETQYF
D gene: -; V gene: TRBV4-3; J gene: TRBJ1-2; clone size: -; CDR3 DNA: TGCGCCAGCAGCCCGGACGCGGGGAGCGGGGCCTATGGCTACACCTTC; CDR3 protein: CASSPDAGSGAYGYTF
D gene: TRBD1; V gene: TRBV6-5; J gene: TRBJ1-1; clone size: few; CDR3 DNA: TGTGCCAGCATTCAACTCGCCGGGACAGGGGAAGCTTTCTTT; CDR3 protein: CASIQLAGTGEAFF
D gene: TRBD2; V gene: TRBV6-8; J gene: TRBJ2-1; clone size: -; CDR3 DNA: TGTGCCAGCAGCCCTGGGACTAGCGGGCGATGCAATGAGCAGTTCTTC; CDR3 protein: CASSPGTSGRCNEQFF
D gene: TRBD1; V gene: TRBV27; J gene: TRBJ2-2; clone size: -; CDR3 DNA: TGTGCCAGCAGTTTATCGGGGACAGCTCGAACCGGGGAGCTGTTTTTT; CDR3 protein: CASSLSGTARTGELFF
D gene: TRBD1; V gene: TRBV18; J gene: TRBJ1-2; clone size: -; CDR3 DNA: TGTGCCAGCTCACCACCGGGCGGGACAGGGAGCGGCTACACCTTC; CDR3 protein: CASSPPGGTGSGYTF
D gene: -; V gene: TRBV18; J gene: TRBJ2-3; clone size: -; CDR3 DNA: TGTGCCAGCTCAACTAGCACAGATACGCAGTATTTT; CDR3 protein: CASSTSTDTQYF
D gene: TRBD1; V gene: TRBV18; J gene: TRBJ1-1; clone size: few; CDR3 DNA: TGTGCCAGCTCACATCTGACAGGGGACACTGAAGCTTTCTTT; CDR3 protein: CASSHLTGDTEAFF
D gene: -; V gene: TRBV11-3; J gene: TRBJ2-3; clone size: -; CDR3 DNA: TGTGCCAGCAGCTTAGGAGGGAGGCACACAGATACGCAGTATTTT; CDR3 protein: CASSLGGRHTDTQYF
D gene: -; V gene: TRBV21-1; J gene: TRBJ2-7; clone size: -; CDR3 DNA: TGTGCCAGCAGGACAGGGTTTCCGCAGTACTTC; CDR3 protein: CASRTGFPQYF
D gene: TRBD1; V gene: TRBV9; J gene: TRBJ1-2; clone size: once; CDR3 DNA: TGTGCCAGCAGCGACCCAGGGACAGGGGGCTATGGCTACACCTTC; CDR3 protein: CASSDPGTGGYGYTF
D gene: TRBD1; V gene: TRBV28; J gene: TRBJ1-1; clone size: -; CDR3 DNA: TGTGCCAGCAGTTCTTTCACCGTGGACAGGGCGGTCACTGAAGCTTTCTTT; CDR3 protein: CASSSFTVDRAVTEAFF
D gene: -; V gene: TRBV6-5; J gene: TRBJ2-2; clone size: -; CDR3 DNA: TGTGCCAGCACCCCGTCAGGGAATCACGGGGAGCTGTTTTTT; CDR3 protein: CASTPSGNHGELFF
D gene: -; V gene: TRBV19; J gene: TRBJ2-5; clone size: -; CDR3 DNA: TGTGCCAGTAGTATCCCCGGACGGGGGAAAGTAACCCAGTACTTC; CDR3 protein: CASSIPGRGKVTQYF
D gene: -; V gene: TRBV5-6; J gene: TRBJ1-5; clone size: -; CDR3 DNA: TGTGCCAGCAGCCTGAGCAATCAGCCCCAGCATTTT; CDR3 protein: CASSLSNQPQHF
D gene: TRBD2; V gene: TRBV14; J gene: TRBJ2-7; clone size: -; CDR3 DNA: TGTGCCAGCAGCCAAGGACTAGCGTCCCACGAGCAGTACTTC; CDR3 protein: CASSQGLASHEQYF
D gene: TRBD1; V gene: TRBV10-3; J gene: TRBJ1-1; clone size: many; CDR3 DNA: TGTGCCATCAGGAGGACAGGGACGAACACTGAAGCTTTCTTT; CDR3 protein: CAIRRTGTNTEAFF
D gene: -; V gene: TRBV5-1; J gene: TRBJ1-4; clone size: -; CDR3 DNA: TGCGCCAGCAGGTTGGGTACTCCCTCAACTAATGAAAAACTGTTTTTT; CDR3 protein: CASRLGTPSTNEKLFF
D gene: TRBD2; V gene: TRBV6-4; J gene: TRBJ2-1; clone size: -; CDR3 DNA: TGTGCCAGCAGTCCCATTCCATATGCTAGCGGGAGGGCATCCTACAATGAGCAGTTCTTC; CDR3 protein: CASSPIPYASGRASYNEQFF
D gene: TRBD1; V gene: TRBV13; J gene: TRBJ1-4; clone size: -; CDR3 DNA: TGTGCCAGCAGCTTTGGGACAGTTTTTAATGAAAAACTGTTTTTT; CDR3 protein: CASSFGTVFNEKLFF
D gene: TRBD1; V gene: TRBV6-5; J gene: TRBJ2-5; clone size: -; CDR3 DNA: TGTGCCAGCAGATTAACGCAGGGGGCGCAGGAGACCCAGTACTTC; CDR3 protein: CASRLTQGAQETQYF
D gene: TRBD1; V gene: TRBV9; J gene: TRBJ2-2; clone size: -; CDR3 DNA: TGTGCCAGCAGCCCTCATCTACAGGGGGCAGGTACCGGGGAGCTGTTTTTT; CDR3 protein: CASSPHLQGAGTGELFF
D gene: TRBD1; V gene: TRBV29-1; J gene: TRBJ2-3; clone size: -; CDR3 DNA: TGCAGTACGACAGGGACAACAGATACGCAGTATTTT; CDR3 protein: CSTTGTTDTQYF
D gene: -; V gene: TRBV6-5; J gene: TRBJ2-1; clone size: -; CDR3 DNA: TGTGCCAGCGGGAGACTAGGATTTGTCAATGAGCAGTTCTTC; CDR3 protein: CASGRLGFVNEQFF
D gene: TRBD1; V gene: TRBV5-1; J gene: TRBJ1-3; clone size: -; CDR3 DNA: TGCGCCAGCAGCTTGGCCGCACAGGGGTCTGGAAACACCATATATTTT; CDR3 protein: CASSLAAQGSGNTIYF
D gene: TRBD2; V gene: TRBV4-3; J gene: TRBJ2-3; clone size: few; CDR3 DNA: TGCGCCAGCAGCCAAGACGGGGGGGCGTATACGCAGTATTTT; CDR3 protein: CASSQDGGAYTQYF
D gene: -; V gene: TRBV18; J gene: TRBJ1-5; clone size: once; CDR3 DNA: TGTGCCAGCGGGAGCAGCAATCAGCCCCAGCATTTT; CDR3 protein: CASGSSNQPQHF
D gene: -; V gene: TRBV11-3; J gene: TRBJ2-1; clone size: once; CDR3 DNA: TGTGCCAGCAGCGACAGCTACAATGAGCAGTTCTTC; CDR3 protein: CASSDSYNEQFF
D gene: TRBD1; V gene: TRBV19; J gene: TRBJ1-2; clone size: once; CDR3 DNA: TGTGCCAGTAGTCAAGACAGGGCCCTCTATGGCTACACCTTC; CDR3 protein: CASSQDRALYGYTF
D gene: -; V gene: TRBV11-2; J gene: TRBJ1-3; clone size: -; CDR3 DNA: TGTGCCAGCAGCTTAGCAGGAGGAAACACCATATATTTT; CDR3 protein: CASSLAGGNTIYF
D gene: TRBD1; V gene: TRBV5-1; J gene: TRBJ1-2; clone size: few; CDR3 DNA: TGCGCCTCCCATCCGGGGACAGCTAACTATGGCTACACCTTC; CDR3 protein: CASHPGTANYGYTF
D gene: -; V gene: TRBV5-4; J gene: TRBJ1-1; clone size: -; CDR3 DNA: TGTGCCAGCAGCTTGGGGACAGAATACACTGAAGCTTTCTTT; CDR3 protein: CASSLGTEYTEAFF
D gene: -; V gene: TRBV29-1; J gene: TRBJ1-4; clone size: -; CDR3 DNA: TGCAGCGTTGGCGGGGGGCTGGATGAAAAACTGTTTTTT; CDR3 protein: CSVGGGLDEKLFF
D gene: -; V gene: TRBV11-1; J gene: TRBJ1-1; clone size: -; CDR3 DNA: TGTGCCAGCAGCTTCCCTGAGGCCAATGAAGCTTTCTTT; CDR3 protein: CASSFPEANEAFF
D gene: TRBD1; V gene: TRBV6-1; J gene: TRBJ1-2; clone size: -; CDR3 DNA: TGTGCCAGCAGTCAAGGGACAGGGGGCCTCAATCGCGGCTACACCTTC; CDR3 protein: CASSQGTGGLNRGYTF
D gene: TRBD2; V gene: TRBV29-1; J gene: TRBJ2-7; clone size: -; CDR3 DNA: TGCAGCGTTGGACCGGGGCGGGGGGAACCATACGAGCAGTACTTC; CDR3 protein: CSVGPGRGEPYEQYF
D gene: -; V gene: TRBV7-9; J gene: TRBJ2-2; clone size: -; CDR3 DNA: TGTGCCAGCAGCTCCCGGACAGTGTTAGACGGGGAGCTGTTTTTT; CDR3 protein: CASSSRTVLDGELFF
D gene: TRBD1; V gene: TRBV7-2; J gene: TRBJ2-1; clone size: once; CDR3 DNA: TGTGCCAGCAGCCTGGGACAGGGTCTCTCCTACAATGAGCAGTTCTTC; CDR3 protein: CASSLGQGLSYNEQFF
D gene: TRBD1; V gene: TRBV19; J gene: TRBJ1-1; clone size: -; CDR3 DNA: TGTGCCAGTAGTATCTCCCAGGGGGGGAACACTGAAGCTTTCTTT; CDR3 protein: CASSISQGGNTEAFF
D gene: -; V gene: TRBV6-5; J gene: TRBJ2-2; clone size: -; CDR3 DNA: TGTGCCAGCAGTTCCCCCACACTAGGCGGGGAGCTGTTTTTT; CDR3 protein: CASSSPTLGGELFF
D gene: TRBD1; V gene: TRBV5-1; J gene: TRBJ1-1; clone size: -; CDR3 DNA: TGCGCCAGCAGCCGACAGGGGGATACTGAAGCTTTCTTT; CDR3 protein: CASSRQGDTEAFF
D gene: TRBD1; V gene: TRBV27; J gene: TRBJ1-6; clone size: -; CDR3 DNA: TGTGCCAGCAGTGACAGGGCTTCTAGTTCACCCCTCCACTTT; CDR3 protein: CASSDRASSSPLHF
D gene: -; V gene: TRBV6-1; J gene: TRBJ1-1; clone size: -; CDR3 DNA: TGTGCCAGCCGGGGGGCGACTGAAGCTTTCTTT; CDR3 protein: CASRGATEAFF
D gene: -; V gene: TRBV6-5; J gene: TRBJ1-2; clone size: -; CDR3 DNA: TGTGCCAGCAGTCGGACTCCTACCGCGGATGGCTACACCTTC; CDR3 protein: CASSRTPTADGYTF